This passage covers 7 T cell receptor beta chains from one sample sequenced in a study of cytomegalovirus exposure and HLA in healthy donors. In the PCR, 60 Vbeta and 13 Jbeta primers were used. The repertoire was sequenced with immunoSEQ multiplex PCR; TCRdb's copy has only in-frame clones and lacks some. The table records roughly 80,000 clones, 81% of them present only once. Material: PBMCs. The receptors shown here come from a woman in her 30s in good health and CMV-seronegative.

The chain employs TRBV4-3 and TRBJ1-2, with D perhaps TRBD1 (6 bases). This CDR3 has 15 residues. Germline V gives CDR1 LGHNA, CDR2 YSLEER. V shed 0 bases and J shed 4 bases, with 12 bases lying between them. The chain's CDR3 is CASSQDRGGGYGYTF. CDR3 bases: TGCGCCAGCAGCCAAGACAGGGGCGGGGGCTATGGCTACACCTTC.

The table lists this clone with a count of one. V gene TRBV9 combines with J gene TRBJ2-2, with 7 positions matching TRBD1. CDR3 length: 16 amino acids. The germline V gene has CDR1 SGDLS and CDR2 YYNGEE. J gave up 1 base and V 0 bases, and 3 bases lay outside the gene matches. The CDR3 coding sequence is TGTGCCAGCAGCGTAGGACAGGGCATGAACACCGGGGAGCTGTTTTTT. Amino acid sequence: CASSVGQGMNTGELFF.

V gene TRBV2 combines with J gene TRBJ1-1; D remains ambiguous. Germline V CDR1 and CDR2: SNHLY, FYNNEI. Trimming cost V 4 bases and J 0 bases, with 12 bases left between them. This CDR3 has 15 amino acids. CDR3 in DNA: TGTGCCAGCAGTGGGTTAGCAGTGATGAACACTGAAGCTTTCTTT. Protein: CASSGLAVMNTEAFF. The full variable domain, in which reference TRBV2 and TRBJ1-1 provide the parts outside the CDR3, is EPEVTQTPSHQVTQMGQEVILRCVPISNHLYFYWYRQILGQKVEFLVSFYNNEISEKSEIFDDQFSVERPDGSNFTLKIRSTKLEDSAMYFCASSGLAVMNTEAFFGQGTRLTVV.

V usage is TRBV21-1 and J usage is TRBJ2-2; the table's TRBD1 call for D was not verified on the DNA. TRBV21-1 is listed as a pseudogene. CDR3 length equals 24 residues. The CDR3 DNA is TGTGCCAGCAGCAAAAGGGGATGGGGACAGGGGCCGAAAAAGGGCGAAGAAAATGCCGGGGAGCTGTTTTTT. This codes for CASSKRGWGQGPKKGEENAGELFF.

This clone was found once. The chain recombines TRBV9 with TRBJ2-3; TRBD1 agrees at 9 bases. This CDR3 is built from 17 residues. Trimming cost V 3 bases and J 6 bases; bases outside gene matches: 14. Germline loops: CDR1 SGDLS, CDR2 YYNGEE. CDR3 nucleotide sequence: TGTGCCAGCAGCGCCCAGATGGGACAGGGAAGACCCGATACGCAGTATTTT. It is translated as CASSAQMGQGRPDTQYF.

The chain uses TRBV7-8 and TRBJ2-5; 11 bases match TRBD2. This CDR3 spans 17 amino acids. The germline V gene encodes CDR1 SGHVS and CDR2 FQNEAQ. Germline trimming cut 4 bases from V and 3 bases from J; bases unmatched to any gene: 10. The DNA of the CDR3 is TGTGCCAGCAGCTCGCTGTCCTTACTAGCGGGAGAAGAGACCCAGTACTTC. Translated: CASSSLSLLAGEETQYF.

The count of this clone is one. The chain employs TRBV28 and TRBJ1-5, with D hard to call. The CDR3 runs to 13 residues. CDR1 is MDHEN, CDR2 SYDVKM, per germline. V shed 5 bases and J shed 3 bases, with 8 bases lying between them. In DNA, the CDR3 is TGTGCCAGCAGTAGACGGGTCAATCAGCCCCAGCATTTT. Its translation is CASSRRVNQPQHF. Drawing the rest from reference TRBV28 and TRBJ1-5, the complete variable domain is DVKVTQSSRYLVKRTGEKVFLECVQDMDHENMFWYRQDPGLGLRLIYFSYDVKMKEKGDIPEGYSVSREKKERFSLILESASTNQTSMYLCASSRRVNQPQHFGDGTRLSIL.